The 30 T cell receptor beta chains below come from one sample, sequenced in a study of T cell repertoires in cytomegalovirus infection. MiXCR was run by TCRdb on the reads, yielding one entry per CDR3 protein. The sample shows around 630,000 distinct CDR3 sequences, about 24% of them seen only once. Sample: CD8+ T cells from PBMCs. These receptors came from a human donor in good health (CMV status not recorded). Some clones in this sample may be carry-over from other donors' samples.

J is TRBJ2-5 and V is TRBV10-3, with a weak D call TRBD1 (6 bases). Trimming cost V 4 bases and J 5 bases, with 23 bases left between them. Germline lookup yields CDR1 ENHRY and CDR2 SYGVKD. The CDR3 totals 17 residues. The CDR3 bases are TGTGCCATCAGTGCGTCGGGGTCAGGGGAGTTTTTGGAGACCCAGTACTTC. It encodes CAISASGSGEFLETQYF.

This clonotype appeared many times. The chain has TRBV6-1 and TRBJ1-6; 7 positions match TRBD1. Germline V gene data show CDR1 as MNHNS and CDR2 as SASEGT. The CDR3 has 14 amino acids. The ends lost 3 bases at V and 4 bases at J; junction bases unmatched: 0. CDR3 protein: CASSDRGYNSPLHF. Written as DNA, the CDR3 is TGTGCCAGCAGTGACAGGGGGTATAATTCACCCCTCCACTTT.

The gene calls are TRBV6-2 or TRBV6-3 and TRBJ2-3; D is possibly TRBD1 or TRBD2 (7 bases each). The V and J ends lost 7 bases and 1 base respectively, with 15 bases between them. The germline V gene has CDR1 MNHEY and CDR2 SVGEGT. CDR3 length: 15 residues. CDR3 nucleotide sequence: TGTGCCAGCACCCCCCCAGGGGGGGGCACAGATACGCAGTATTTT. Translated: CASTPPGGGTDTQYF.

In the case of this clonotype: A much larger clone differs by one base, so this may be a read error. This chain links TRBV12-3 or TRBV12-4 with TRBJ2-2, with D maybe TRBD1 (6 bases). CDR3 length: 18 residues. CDR3 DNA: TGTGCCAACAGTTTGAGTCCCGGCAGGGGAGCTAACACCGGGGAGCTGTTTTTT. It yields the protein CANSLSPGRGANTGELFF.

This clonotype has a handful of counts. The CDR3 DNA reads TGTGCCAGTAGTATAGACCGGGACAGGGGGAGCACTGAAGCTTTCTTT. This gives the protein CASSIDRDRGSTEAFF. V usage is TRBV19 and J usage is TRBJ1-1; TRBD1 aligns across 11 bases. V shed 0 bases, J shed 4 bases, and the junction held 4 bases outside the gene matches. Germline V gene sequence: CDR1 LNHDA, CDR2 SQIVND (reference sequence). This CDR3 contains 16 residues.

The chain couples TRBV28 to TRBJ1-2; D perhaps matches TRBD1 (5 bases). V was shortened by 3 bases and J by 6 bases, with 23 bases between the two germline ends. Germline assignment: CDR1 MDHEN and CDR2 SYDVKM. The CDR3 has 17 residues. The CDR3 sequence: CASSLEIGTGEQDGYTF. CDR3 DNA: TGTGCCAGCAGTTTGGAAATCGGGACTGGGGAACAAGATGGCTACACCTTC.

Comment on this clonotype: This may stem from a read error, because a much larger clone lies one nucleotide away. The chain has TRBV7-6 and TRBJ2-1; 7 nucleotides agree with TRBD2. The CDR3 extends over 17 amino acids. J lost 2 bases, V lost 5 bases, and 12 bases had no gene match. Germline CDR1 SGHVS, CDR2 FNYEAQ. The DNA of the CDR3 is TGTGCCAGCAGCGTTCCCGGTGGGGGGGGGGCCTACAATGAGCAGTTCTTC. Amino acid sequence: CASSVPGGGGAYNEQFF.

This clonotype was seen a handful of times. This chain links TRBV10-3 with TRBJ2-5; the D gene is possibly TRBD1 (6 bases). Germline V gene lookup returns CDR1 ENHRY and CDR2 SYGVKD. V gave up 2 bases and J gave up 4 bases, with 17 bases separating them. The CDR3 extends over 16 amino acids. CDR3 nucleotide sequence: TGTGCCATCAGTGAGAGGGGGTTAGAATACGGAGAGACCCAGTACTTC. It codes for CAISERGLEYGETQYF.

This clonotype appeared many times. The chain employs TRBV7-9 and TRBJ2-3; TRBD2 is a possible D gene (6 bases). CDR1 is SEHNR and CDR2 is FQNEAQ in the germline V gene (reference sequence). Trimming removed 5 bases at V and 1 base at J, with 13 bases between. The CDR3 totals 15 residues. CDR3 nucleotides: TGTGCCAGCAGCCTGTGGCCGGGGGGCACAGATACGCAGTATTTT. Translation: CASSLWPGGTDTQYF.

This clonotype was observed at least ten times. V usage is TRBV7-6 and J usage is TRBJ1-5; D not resolved. The CDR3 has 15 residues. V lost 1 base and J 4 bases, leaving 11 bases between the germline ends. The V gene's germline CDR1 is SGHVS and CDR2 FNYEAQ. DNA for the CDR3: TGTGCCAGCAGCTTAGGCCCCGGTACTAATCAGCCCCAGCATTTT. This sequence encodes CASSLGPGTNQPQHF.

At least ten counts were recorded for this clonotype. This chain connects TRBV7-2 to TRBJ2-2; 11 bases are shared with TRBD2. Germline CDR1 and CDR2: SGHTA and FQGNSA. The junction had 0 bases not matched to a gene; V was cut back by 0 bases and J by 3 bases. This CDR3 is built from 16 residues. The CDR3 nucleotides are TGTGCCAGCAGCTTAGCTAGCGGGGGGGACACCGGGGAGCTGTTTTTT. Translated: CASSLASGGDTGELFF.

This clonotype was observed at least ten times. This chain's CDR3 is CASRRTGEEGTEAFF. The CDR3, as DNA: TGTGCCAGCAGGAGGACAGGGGAGGAGGGCACTGAAGCTTTCTTT. This chain uses TRBV28 with TRBJ1-1, with 9 bases lining up with TRBD1. With 6 bases clipped from V and 4 bases from J, the junction kept 9 bases outside the gene matches. The CDR3 is made up of 15 amino acids. Per germline, CDR1 MDHEN and CDR2 SYDVKM.

The chain carries TRBV12-3 or TRBV12-4 and TRBJ2-2; TRBD1 agrees at 8 bases. There are 15 residues in the CDR3. Unmatched junction bases numbered 4, after V lost 2 bases and J lost 5 bases. The CDR3 sequence is CASSLLTGVTGELFF. CDR3 nucleotides: TGTGCCAGCAGTTTACTGACAGGGGTTACCGGGGAGCTGTTTTTT.

Ten or more counts support this clonotype. The chain is built from TRBV7-2 and TRBJ2-7; D is unclear. Germline V gene data show CDR1 as SGHTA and CDR2 as FQGNSA. V dropped 1 base and J dropped 5 bases, with 18 bases sitting between them. This CDR3 has 16 residues. The CDR3 coding sequence is TGTGCCAGCAGCTTAGGTTATTCCTACACCTCGGACGAGCAGTACTTC. It encodes CASSLGYSYTSDEQYF.

J is TRBJ2-7 and V is TRBV7-6; 7 bases are a match to TRBD1. The germline V gene encodes CDR1 SGHVS and CDR2 FNYEAQ. J was trimmed by 0 bases and V by 6 bases; bases with no gene match: 8. This CDR3 region has 15 residues. The CDR3 DNA reads TGTGCCAGCAGTCAACAGGGGATCCTCTCCTACGAGCAGTACGTC. Amino acid sequence: CASSQQGILSYEQYV.

Ten or more counts support this clonotype. The rearrangement links TRBV11-3 to TRBJ2-2; 8 positions agree with TRBD1. The CDR3 covers 15 residues. V gave up 5 bases and J gave up 3 bases; unmatched junction bases: 5. Germline loops: CDR1 SGHNT, CDR2 YENEEA. Written as DNA, the CDR3 is TGTGCCAGCAGCCCCAGGGGGCCCTACACCGGGGAGCTGTTTTTT. This gives the protein CASSPRGPYTGELFF.

This clonotype has at least ten counts. This sequence joins TRBV27 and TRBJ2-1; the D is unclear. V was clipped by 3 bases and J by 9 bases, with 3 bases between them. The CDR3 runs to 10 residues. Germline V CDR1 and CDR2: MNHEY, SMNVEV (reference sequence). The CDR3 nucleotides are TGTGCCAGCAGTTTCCCTGAGCAGTTCTTC. Translated, it gives CASSFPEQFF.

The rearrangement joins TRBV19 to TRBJ2-1; unclear D gene. The V end lost 6 bases, the J end lost 4 bases, and 19 bases lay between the germline ends. The germline gives CDR1 LNHDA, CDR2 SQIVND (reference sequence). The CDR3 totals 16 residues. The CDR3 reads CASSPPRDQSYNEQFF. CDR3 DNA sequence: TGTGCCAGTAGCCCCCCTAGAGATCAGTCTTACAATGAGCAGTTCTTC.

The V call is TRBV7-2, the J call TRBJ2-1, with 9 bases identical to TRBD2. The CDR3 totals 15 residues. Germline V CDR1 and CDR2: SGHTA, FQGNSA. The trim removed 2 bases at V and 7 bases at J, leaving 6 bases unmatched. The CDR3: CASSLFSAGGNEQFF. CDR3 bases: TGTGCCAGCAGCTTATTTTCAGCGGGGGGTAATGAGCAGTTCTTC.

This clonotype was recorded a few times. The chain uses TRBV27 and TRBJ2-3; D gene uncertain. Germline CDR1 and CDR2: MNHEY and SMNVEV (reference sequence). V lost 0 bases and J 2 bases, leaving 9 bases between the germline ends. CDR3 length: 15 amino acids. The CDR3 region is CASSLSLADTDTQYF. CDR3 bases: TGTGCCAGCAGTTTATCGCTGGCAGACACAGATACGCAGTATTTT.

The chain uses TRBV10-3 and TRBJ2-5; D unclear. Per the germline V gene, CDR1 is ENHRY and CDR2 is SYGVKD. The CDR3 runs 15 residues. V was trimmed by 4 bases and J by 1 base, leaving 13 bases between them. The CDR3 loop reads CAISALKDVQETQYF. CDR3 bases: TGTGCCATCAGTGCGCTTAAGGATGTCCAAGAGACCCAGTACTTC.

The gene calls are TRBV7-9 and TRBJ2-1; TRBD2 is a possible D gene (6 bases). This CDR3 is 15 amino acids long. The germline V and J ends were trimmed by 4 bases and 6 bases, with 16 bases remaining between them. Germline loops: CDR1 SEHNR, CDR2 FQNEAQ (reference sequence). The CDR3 loop is CASSSDYETVNEQFF. The CDR3 DNA follows: TGTGCCAGCAGCTCGGACTATGAAACGGTCAATGAGCAGTTCTTC.

The V gene is TRBV14, the J gene TRBJ1-1; weak D call: TRBD1 (5 bases). The length of the CDR3 is 14 residues. Germline values: CDR1 SGHDN, CDR2 FVKESK. V lost 3 bases, J lost 3 bases, and 11 bases lay in between. This CDR3 is CASSHGGGYTEAFF. The DNA for the CDR3 is TGTGCCAGCAGCCACGGGGGAGGGTACACTGAAGCTTTCTTT.

V gene TRBV7-6 combines with J gene TRBJ1-1, with D unclear. V gave up 5 bases and J gave up 0 bases, with 16 bases separating them. The CDR3 has 16 amino acids. CDR1 and CDR2 from the germline V gene are SGHVS and FNYEAQ. CDR3 sequence reads: CASSPLEKPMNTEAFF. The CDR3 bases are TGTGCCAGCAGCCCATTGGAGAAACCGATGAACACTGAAGCTTTCTTT.

As concerns this clonotype: One base away lies a much larger clone, so this may be a sequencing read error. This chain links TRBV6-1 with TRBJ2-1; 10 positions match TRBD2. Germline CDR1 reads MNHNS; CDR2 reads SASEGT. J lost 0 bases, V lost 10 bases, and 18 bases had no gene match. The CDR3 runs 19 residues. CDR3 residues: CANRPGGLASSSSYNEQFF. The CDR3 nucleotides are TGTGCCAACAGACCGGGGGGACTAGCGTCGTCGAGCTCCTACAATGAGCAGTTCTTC.

This clonotype appeared a few times. The chain is built from TRBV24-1 and TRBJ1-1; no reliable D call. The CDR3 spans 13 residues. The germline V gene encodes CDR1 KGHDR and CDR2 SFDVKD. Trimming took 9 bases from V and 0 from J, leaving 10 bases between them. Written as DNA, the CDR3 is TGTGCCACCGCCGACGGATTGAACACTGAAGCTTTCTTT. It yields the protein CATADGLNTEAFF.

This clonotype was seen only a few times. This rearrangement joins TRBV20-1 to TRBJ1-6; D gene ambiguous. Germline CDR1 reads DFQATT; CDR2 reads SNEGSKA (reference sequence). CDR3 length: 12 amino acids. The V and J ends lost 6 bases and 9 bases respectively, with 12 bases between them. The CDR3 reads CSARKSSSPLHF. The CDR3 nucleotides are TGCAGTGCCCGTAAAAGCAGTTCACCCCTCCACTTT.

The V call is TRBV20-1, the J call TRBJ2-1, with 12 nucleotides matching TRBD2. Germline V gene sequence: CDR1 DFQATT, CDR2 SNEGSKA (reference sequence). The junction had 10 bases not matched to a gene; V was cut back by 0 bases and J by 10 bases. The CDR3 is 16 residues long. In DNA, the CDR3 is TGCAGTGCTAGAGAGTCCCCTAGCGGGGGGGCCTGGGAGCAGTTCTTC. Its translation: CSARESPSGGAWEQFF.

There are many counts of this clonotype. The V gene is TRBV6-2 or TRBV6-3, the J gene TRBJ2-1; D remains ambiguous. The CDR3 consists of 12 residues. Germline CDR1 reads MNHEY; CDR2 reads SVGEGT. V was cut by 0 bases and J by 8 bases, with 5 bases left in between. CDR3 bases: TGTGCCAGCAGTTACTCGGTGTATGAGCAGTTCTTC. Its protein is CASSYSVYEQFF.

This clonotype has at least ten counts. The rearrangement links TRBV19 to TRBJ1-4; unclear D gene. The CDR3 has 15 amino acids. Germline V CDR1 and CDR2: LNHDA, SQIVND (reference sequence). Deletions cut 7 bases from V and 0 bases from J, with 12 bases between. The CDR3 loop reads CASTPSGATNEKLFF. Written as DNA, the CDR3 is TGTGCCAGTACTCCATCTGGGGCAACTAATGAAAAACTGTTTTTT.